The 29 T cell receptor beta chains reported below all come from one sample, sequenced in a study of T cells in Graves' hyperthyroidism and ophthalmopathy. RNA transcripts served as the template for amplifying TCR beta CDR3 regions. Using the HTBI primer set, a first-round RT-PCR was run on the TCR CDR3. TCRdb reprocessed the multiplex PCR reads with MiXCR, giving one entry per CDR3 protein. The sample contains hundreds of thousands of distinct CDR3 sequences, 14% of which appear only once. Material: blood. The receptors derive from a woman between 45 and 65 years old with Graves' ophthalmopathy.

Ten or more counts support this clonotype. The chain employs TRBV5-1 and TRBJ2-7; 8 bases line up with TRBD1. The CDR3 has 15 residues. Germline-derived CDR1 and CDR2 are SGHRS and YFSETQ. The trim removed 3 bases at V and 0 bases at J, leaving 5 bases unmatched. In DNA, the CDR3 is TGCGCCAGCAGCTGGGGAGGACAGGGCTCCTACGAGCAGTACTTC. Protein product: CASSWGGQGSYEQYF. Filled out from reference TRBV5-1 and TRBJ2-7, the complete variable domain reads KAGVTQTPRYLIKTRGQQVTLSCSPISGHRSVSWYQQTPGQGLQFLFEYFSETQRNKGNFPGRFSGRQFSNSRSEMNVSTLELGDSALYLCASSWGGQGSYEQYFGPGTRLTVT.

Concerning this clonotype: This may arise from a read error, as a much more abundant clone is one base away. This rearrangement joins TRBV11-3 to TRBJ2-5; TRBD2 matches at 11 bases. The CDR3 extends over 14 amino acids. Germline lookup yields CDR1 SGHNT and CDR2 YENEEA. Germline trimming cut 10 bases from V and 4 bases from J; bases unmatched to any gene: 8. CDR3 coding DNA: TGTGCCAACAAAATCGGACTAGCGGGAGAGACCCAGTACTTC. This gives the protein CANKIGLAGETQYF.

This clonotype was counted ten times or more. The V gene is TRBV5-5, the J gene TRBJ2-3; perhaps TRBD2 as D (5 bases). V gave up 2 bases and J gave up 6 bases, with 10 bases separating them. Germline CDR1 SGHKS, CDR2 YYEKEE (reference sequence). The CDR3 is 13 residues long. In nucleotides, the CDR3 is TGTGCCAGCAGCTTCCGAGGGTGGGATACGCAGTATTTT. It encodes CASSFRGWDTQYF.

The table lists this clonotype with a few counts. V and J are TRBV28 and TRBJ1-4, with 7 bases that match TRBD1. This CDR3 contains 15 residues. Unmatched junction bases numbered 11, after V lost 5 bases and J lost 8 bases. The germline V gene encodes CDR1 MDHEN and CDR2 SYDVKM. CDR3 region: CASSPLDRPREKLFF. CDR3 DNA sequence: TGTGCCAGCAGTCCACTGGACAGGCCTAGGGAAAAACTGTTTTTT.

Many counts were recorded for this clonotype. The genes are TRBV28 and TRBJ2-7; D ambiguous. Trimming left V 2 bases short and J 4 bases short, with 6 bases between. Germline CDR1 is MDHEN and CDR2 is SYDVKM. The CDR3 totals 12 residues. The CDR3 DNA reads TGTGCCAGCAGTTTAACACAATACGAGCAGTACTTC. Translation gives CASSLTQYEQYF. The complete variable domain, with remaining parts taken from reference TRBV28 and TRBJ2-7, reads DVKVTQSSRYLVKRTGEKVFLECVQDMDHENMFWYRQDPGLGLRLIYFSYDVKMKEKGDIPEGYSVSREKKERFSLILESASTNQTSMYLCASSLTQYEQYFGPGTRLTVT.

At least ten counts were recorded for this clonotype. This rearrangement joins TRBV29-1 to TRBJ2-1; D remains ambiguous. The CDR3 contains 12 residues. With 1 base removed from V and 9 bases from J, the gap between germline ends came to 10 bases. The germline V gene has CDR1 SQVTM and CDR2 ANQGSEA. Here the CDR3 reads CSVEVTFGEQFF. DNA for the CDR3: TGCAGCGTTGAAGTTACGTTTGGTGAGCAGTTCTTC.

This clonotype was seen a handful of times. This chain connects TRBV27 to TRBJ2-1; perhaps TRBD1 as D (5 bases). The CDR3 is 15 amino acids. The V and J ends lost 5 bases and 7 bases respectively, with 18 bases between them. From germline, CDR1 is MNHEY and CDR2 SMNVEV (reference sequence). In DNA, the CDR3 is TGTGCCAGCAGTCTAATCGGGTCCCCAGGGAATGAGCAGTTCTTC. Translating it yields CASSLIGSPGNEQFF.

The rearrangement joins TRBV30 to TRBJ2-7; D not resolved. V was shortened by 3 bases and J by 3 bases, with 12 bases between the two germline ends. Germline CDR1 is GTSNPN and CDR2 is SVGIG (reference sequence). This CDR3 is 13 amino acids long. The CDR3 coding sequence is TGTGCCTGGAGCGCTGGGCCTGTCTACGAGCAGTACTTC. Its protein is CAWSAGPVYEQYF.

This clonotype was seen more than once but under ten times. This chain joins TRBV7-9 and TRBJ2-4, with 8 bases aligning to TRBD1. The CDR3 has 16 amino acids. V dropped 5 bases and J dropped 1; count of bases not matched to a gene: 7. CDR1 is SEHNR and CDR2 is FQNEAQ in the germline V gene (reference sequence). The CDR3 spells CASSPGGEVAKNIQYF. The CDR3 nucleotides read TGTGCCAGCAGCCCAGGGGGCGAGGTGGCCAAAAACATTCAGTACTTC.

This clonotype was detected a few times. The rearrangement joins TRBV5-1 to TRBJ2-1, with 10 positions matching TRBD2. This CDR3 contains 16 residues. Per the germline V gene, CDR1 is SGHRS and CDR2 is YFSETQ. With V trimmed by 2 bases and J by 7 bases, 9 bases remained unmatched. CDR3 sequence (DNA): TGCGCCAGCAGCTTAGCGAGCGGGAGGGCCTTTAATGAGCAGTTCTTC. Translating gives CASSLASGRAFNEQFF.

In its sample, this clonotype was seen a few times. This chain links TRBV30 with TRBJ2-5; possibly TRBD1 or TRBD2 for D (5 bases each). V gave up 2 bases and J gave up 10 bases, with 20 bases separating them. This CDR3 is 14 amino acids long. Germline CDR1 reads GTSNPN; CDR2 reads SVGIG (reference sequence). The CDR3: CAWSLGQAERGQYF. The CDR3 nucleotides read TGTGCCTGGAGTCTGGGGCAGGCCGAGAGGGGCCAGTACTTC.

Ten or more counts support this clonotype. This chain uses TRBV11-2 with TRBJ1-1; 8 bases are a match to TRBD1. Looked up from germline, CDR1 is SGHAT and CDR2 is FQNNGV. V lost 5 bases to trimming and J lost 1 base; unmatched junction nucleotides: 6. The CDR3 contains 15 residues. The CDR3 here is CASSPRQGRNTEAFF. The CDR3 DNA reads TGTGCCAGCAGCCCAAGACAGGGGAGGAACACTGAAGCTTTCTTT.

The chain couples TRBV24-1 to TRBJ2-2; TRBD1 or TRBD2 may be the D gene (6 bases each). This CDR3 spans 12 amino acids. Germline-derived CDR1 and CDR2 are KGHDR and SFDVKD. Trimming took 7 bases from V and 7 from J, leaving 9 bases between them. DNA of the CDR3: TGTGCCACCAGGAGGGGGGACGGGGAGCTGTTTTTT. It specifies CATRRGDGELFF.

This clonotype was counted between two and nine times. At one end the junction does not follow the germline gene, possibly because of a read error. The CDR3 DNA reads TGTGCTAGCAGTCCCACTACGTTTCACAATGAGCAGTTCTTT. It yields the protein CASSPTTFHNEQFF. This chain uses TRBV7-7 with TRBJ2-1, with no clear D. The CDR3 extends over 14 amino acids. Germline V lookup: CDR1 SSHAT, CDR2 FNYEAQ (reference sequence).

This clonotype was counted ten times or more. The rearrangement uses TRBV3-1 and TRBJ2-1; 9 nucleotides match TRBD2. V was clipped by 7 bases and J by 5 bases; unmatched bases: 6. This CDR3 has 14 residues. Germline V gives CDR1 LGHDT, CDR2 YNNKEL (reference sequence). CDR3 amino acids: CASNNGLANNEQFF. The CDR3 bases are TGTGCCAGCAACAACGGACTAGCGAACAATGAGCAGTTCTTC.

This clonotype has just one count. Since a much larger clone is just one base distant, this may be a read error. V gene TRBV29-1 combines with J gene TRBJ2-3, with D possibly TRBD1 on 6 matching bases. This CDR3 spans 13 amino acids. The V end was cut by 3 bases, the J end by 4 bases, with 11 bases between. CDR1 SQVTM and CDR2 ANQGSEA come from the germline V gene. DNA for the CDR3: TGCAGCGTTGAGGACTCAGGGGCAGATACGCAGTATTTT. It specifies CSVEDSGADTQYF.

CDR3 in DNA: TGTGCCAGCAGTTTACATTTTTCGCAGACCCAGGATGGCTACACCTTC. Translated: CASSLHFSQTQDGYTF. The chain is built from TRBV28 and TRBJ1-2; no reliable D call. Trimming pared 2 bases from V and 6 bases from J, leaving 19 bases between. From germline, CDR1 is MDHEN and CDR2 SYDVKM. The CDR3 has 16 amino acids.

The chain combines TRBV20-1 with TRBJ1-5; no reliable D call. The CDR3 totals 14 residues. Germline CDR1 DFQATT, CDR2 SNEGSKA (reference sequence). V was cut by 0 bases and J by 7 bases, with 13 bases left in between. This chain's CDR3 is CSARDPSGGQPQHF. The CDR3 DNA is TGCAGTGCTAGAGACCCCTCTGGCGGCCAGCCCCAGCATTTT.

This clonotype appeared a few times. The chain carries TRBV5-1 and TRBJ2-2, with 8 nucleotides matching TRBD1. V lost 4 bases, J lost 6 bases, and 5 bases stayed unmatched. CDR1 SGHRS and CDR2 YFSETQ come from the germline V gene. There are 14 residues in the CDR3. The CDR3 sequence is CASSVGQGSGELFF. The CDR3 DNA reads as TGCGCCAGCAGCGTCGGACAGGGTTCCGGGGAGCTGTTTTTT.

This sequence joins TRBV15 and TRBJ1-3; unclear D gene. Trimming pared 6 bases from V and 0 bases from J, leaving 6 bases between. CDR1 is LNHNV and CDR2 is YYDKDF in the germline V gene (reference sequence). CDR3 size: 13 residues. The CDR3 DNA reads TGTGCCACCAGGCTCAGCTCTGGAAACACCATATATTTT. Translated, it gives CATRLSSGNTIYF. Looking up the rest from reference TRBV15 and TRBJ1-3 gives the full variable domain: DAMVIQNPRYQVTQFGKPVTLSCSQTLNHNVMYWYQQKSSQAPKLLFHYYDKDFNNEADTPDNFQSRRPNTSFCFLDIRSPGLGDTAMYLCATRLSSGNTIYFGEGSWLTVV.

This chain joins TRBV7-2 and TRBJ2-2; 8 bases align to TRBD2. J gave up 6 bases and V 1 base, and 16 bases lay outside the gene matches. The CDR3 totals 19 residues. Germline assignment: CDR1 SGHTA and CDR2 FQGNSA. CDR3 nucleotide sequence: TGTGCCAGCAGCTTAGGGGGGTTGGCCGGGAGGGCCCCACCCGGGGAGCTGTTTTTT. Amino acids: CASSLGGLAGRAPPGELFF.

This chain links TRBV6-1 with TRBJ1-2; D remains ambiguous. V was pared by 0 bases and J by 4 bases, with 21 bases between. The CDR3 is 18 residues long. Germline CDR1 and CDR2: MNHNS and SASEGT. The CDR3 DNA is TGTGCCAGCAGTGAAGCGGCTCTGCGGCGGAGTTTCGGCTATGGCTACACCTTC. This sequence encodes CASSEAALRRSFGYGYTF.

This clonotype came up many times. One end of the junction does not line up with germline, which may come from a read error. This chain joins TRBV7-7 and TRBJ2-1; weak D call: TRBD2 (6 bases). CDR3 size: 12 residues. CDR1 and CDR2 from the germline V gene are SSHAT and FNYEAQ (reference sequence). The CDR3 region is CASSPGSNEQFF. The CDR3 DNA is TGCGCCAGCAGCCCCGGGAGCAATGAGCAGTTCTTC.

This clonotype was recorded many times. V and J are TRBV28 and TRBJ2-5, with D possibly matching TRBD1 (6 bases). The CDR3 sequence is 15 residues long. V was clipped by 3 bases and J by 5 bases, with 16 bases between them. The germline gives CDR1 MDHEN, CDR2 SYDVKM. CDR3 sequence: CASSFWGQGEETQYF. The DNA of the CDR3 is TGTGCCAGCAGTTTTTGGGGGCAGGGCGAGGAGACCCAGTACTTC.

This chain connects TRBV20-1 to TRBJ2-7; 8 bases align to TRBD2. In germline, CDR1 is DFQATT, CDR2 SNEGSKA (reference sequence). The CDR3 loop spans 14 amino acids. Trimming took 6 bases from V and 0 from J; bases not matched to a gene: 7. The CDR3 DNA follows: TGCAGTGCCAACCTAGCGGGTGCCTCCTACGAGCAGTACTTC. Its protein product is CSANLAGASYEQYF.

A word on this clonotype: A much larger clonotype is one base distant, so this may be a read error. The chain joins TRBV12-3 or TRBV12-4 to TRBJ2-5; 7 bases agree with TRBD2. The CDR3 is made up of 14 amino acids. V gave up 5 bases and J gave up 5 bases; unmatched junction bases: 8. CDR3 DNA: TGTGCCAGCAGTGGAGCGGGAAGCTACGAGACCCAGTACTTC. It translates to CASSGAGSYETQYF.

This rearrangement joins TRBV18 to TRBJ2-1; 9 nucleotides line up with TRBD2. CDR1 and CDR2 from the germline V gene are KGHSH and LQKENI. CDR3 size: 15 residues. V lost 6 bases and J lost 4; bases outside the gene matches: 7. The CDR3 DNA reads TGTGCCAGCTCCCGTACTAGCGGGTATTACAATGAGCAGTTCTTC. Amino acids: CASSRTSGYYNEQFF.

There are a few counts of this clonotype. CDR3 sequence: CASRRYDATNEKLFF. DNA for the CDR3: TGTGCCAGCAGGAGATACGATGCAACTAATGAAAAACTGTTTTTT. The chain is built from TRBV6-1 and TRBJ1-4, with unresolved D. The CDR3 sequence is 15 residues long. Trimming removed 6 bases from V and 0 bases from J, with 11 bases in between. Germline lookup yields CDR1 MNHNS and CDR2 SASEGT.

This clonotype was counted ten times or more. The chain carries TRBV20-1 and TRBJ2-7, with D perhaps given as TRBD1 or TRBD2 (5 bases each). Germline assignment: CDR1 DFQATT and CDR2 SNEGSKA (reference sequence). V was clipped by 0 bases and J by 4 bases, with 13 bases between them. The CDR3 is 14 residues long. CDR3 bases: TGCAGTGCTAGAGATCGAGGGACGCTTTACGAGCAGTACTTC. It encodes CSARDRGTLYEQYF.